A selection of T cell receptor beta chains follows, all from one sample in a study of radiotherapy plus CTLA-4 blockade in lung cancer. Generated by immunoSEQ multiplex PCR, the TCRdb table keeps only in-frame clones and is missing some. The sample contains about 73,000 clones, over 75% of which appear only once. The source material was peripheral blood, sampled from a patient treated with radiotherapy plus ipilimumab. All receptors come from a human donor with non-small cell lung cancer that progressed on radiotherapy plus ipilimumab. The CDR3 runs from the conserved cysteine through the conserved F or W. Each record gives: D gene, clone size, V gene, J gene, CDR3 protein, CDR3 DNA. The D gene is left open where the match is weak. Clone size is not always given. Where it is, it says once, few, many or a class for expanded clones.

d_call: .; clone_size: .; v_call: TRBV15; j_call: TRBJ2-5; cdr3_aa: CATSKAIKETQYF; cdr3_nt: TGTGCCACCAGCAAGGCAATAAAAGAGACCCAGTACTTC
d_call: .; clone_size: .; v_call: TRBV10-3; j_call: TRBJ2-5; cdr3_aa: CAISDVNRQETQYF; cdr3_nt: TGTGCCATCAGTGACGTTAACCGCCAAGAGACCCAGTACTTC
d_call: TRBD1; clone_size: .; v_call: TRBV9; j_call: TRBJ1-2; cdr3_aa: CASSVRDSLYGYTF; cdr3_nt: TGTGCCAGCAGCGTAAGGGACAGTCTCTATGGCTACACCTTC
d_call: .; clone_size: .; v_call: TRBV28; j_call: TRBJ1-5; cdr3_aa: CASSFLRTGTEGRFNQPQHF; cdr3_nt: TGTGCCAGCAGTTTCCTTCGAACCGGGACCGAGGGTAGATTTAATCAGCCCCAGCATTTT
d_call: TRBD1; clone_size: .; v_call: TRBV5-1; j_call: TRBJ1-1; cdr3_aa: CASSRGTGGEAFF; cdr3_nt: TGCGCCAGCAGCCGCGGGACAGGCGGCGAAGCTTTCTTT
d_call: TRBD1; clone_size: .; v_call: TRBV13; j_call: TRBJ2-7; cdr3_aa: CASSSRQGLYEQYF; cdr3_nt: TGTGCCAGCAGCTCGCGACAGGGGCTCTACGAGCAGTACTTC
d_call: TRBD2; clone_size: once; v_call: TRBV30; j_call: TRBJ2-7; cdr3_aa: CAWSAGLELYEQYF; cdr3_nt: TGTGCCTGGAGTGCGGGACTAGAATTATACGAGCAGTACTTC
d_call: .; clone_size: .; v_call: TRBV19; j_call: TRBJ2-2; cdr3_aa: CASSLRGSGELFF; cdr3_nt: TGTGCCAGTAGTCTCCGGGGTAGCGGGGAGCTGTTTTTT
d_call: TRBD2; clone_size: .; v_call: TRBV7-7; j_call: TRBJ2-7; cdr3_aa: CASREGAGDEQYF; cdr3_nt: TGTGCTTCCAGGGAGGGAGCGGGAGACGAGCAGTACTTC
d_call: .; clone_size: .; v_call: TRBV27; j_call: TRBJ2-1; cdr3_aa: CASSLMTGANEQFF; cdr3_nt: TGTGCCAGCAGTTTAATGACAGGCGCTAATGAGCAGTTCTTC
d_call: .; clone_size: few; v_call: TRBV5-3; j_call: TRBJ1-1; cdr3_aa: CASSLVMGEAEAFF; cdr3_nt: TGTGCCAGCAGCTTGGTGATGGGGGAGGCCGAAGCTTTCTTT
d_call: .; clone_size: once; v_call: TRBV28; j_call: TRBJ2-1; cdr3_aa: CASSSPGRSEQFF; cdr3_nt: TGTGCCAGCAGTTCCCCCGGACGATCCGAACAGTTCTTC
d_call: .; clone_size: .; v_call: TRBV7-3; j_call: TRBJ2-1; cdr3_aa: CASSLIPNSYNEQFF; cdr3_nt: TGTGCCAGCAGCTTAATACCTAACTCCTACAATGAGCAGTTCTTC
d_call: TRBD2; clone_size: once; v_call: TRBV4-2; j_call: TRBJ2-1; cdr3_aa: CASSQVRGGSAYNEQFF; cdr3_nt: TGTGCCAGCAGCCAAGTTCGGGGCGGGAGCGCGTACAATGAGCAGTTCTTC
d_call: .; clone_size: .; v_call: TRBV28; j_call: TRBJ1-2; cdr3_aa: CASSRRGQANYGYTF; cdr3_nt: TGTGCCAGCAGCCGCCGGGGACAAGCTAACTATGGCTACACCTTC
d_call: TRBD1; clone_size: .; v_call: TRBV11-2; j_call: TRBJ1-2; cdr3_aa: CASSTYDRAAGYTF; cdr3_nt: TGTGCCAGCAGCACCTATGACAGGGCGGCTGGCTACACCTTC
d_call: TRBD1; clone_size: once; v_call: TRBV6-5; j_call: TRBJ2-7; cdr3_aa: CASIQSGTGTYEQYF; cdr3_nt: TGTGCCAGCATCCAAAGCGGGACAGGGACCTACGAGCAGTACTTC
d_call: .; clone_size: once; v_call: TRBV5-4; j_call: TRBJ2-5; cdr3_aa: CASSFRVGGRETQYF; cdr3_nt: TGTGCCAGCAGCTTTCGCGTCGGGGGGCGGGAGACCCAGTACTTC
d_call: .; clone_size: .; v_call: TRBV5-1; j_call: TRBJ2-5; cdr3_aa: CASAGNGRAQETQYF; cdr3_nt: TGCGCCAGCGCGGGGAATGGCAGGGCCCAAGAGACCCAGTACTTC
d_call: .; clone_size: .; v_call: TRBV10-2; j_call: TRBJ1-2; cdr3_aa: CATGTSGSYGYTF; cdr3_nt: TGCGCCACCGGAACTTCAGGGTCCTATGGCTACACCTTC
d_call: .; clone_size: .; v_call: TRBV5-1; j_call: TRBJ1-2; cdr3_aa: CASSLAGRGGGYTF; cdr3_nt: TGCGCCAGCAGCTTGGCCGGCAGGGGAGGAGGCTACACCTTC
d_call: .; clone_size: .; v_call: TRBV18; j_call: TRBJ2-3; cdr3_aa: CASSPATRSSTDTQYF; cdr3_nt: TGTGCCAGCTCACCGGCTACTAGATCTAGCACAGATACGCAGTATTTT
d_call: TRBD1; clone_size: once; v_call: TRBV28; j_call: TRBJ1-4; cdr3_aa: CASSSPADRGREKLFF; cdr3_nt: TGTGCCAGCAGTTCTCCTGCGGACAGGGGGCGTGAAAAACTGTTTTTT
d_call: TRBD1; clone_size: once; v_call: TRBV9; j_call: TRBJ2-1; cdr3_aa: CASSPGGDRRYNEQFF; cdr3_nt: TGTGCCAGCAGCCCCGGAGGGGACAGGCGCTACAATGAGCAGTTCTTC
d_call: TRBD2; clone_size: .; v_call: TRBV4-1; j_call: TRBJ2-1; cdr3_aa: CASSQVSSGRMGNEQFF; cdr3_nt: TGCGCCAGCAGCCAAGTGAGTAGCGGGAGGATGGGGAATGAGCAGTTCTTC
d_call: .; clone_size: few; v_call: TRBV9; j_call: TRBJ2-2; cdr3_aa: CASSVVPNTGELFF; cdr3_nt: TGTGCCAGCAGCGTAGTTCCGAACACCGGGGAGCTGTTTTTT
d_call: TRBD2; clone_size: once; v_call: TRBV7-3; j_call: TRBJ2-7; cdr3_aa: CASSHPPSGSSYEQYF; cdr3_nt: TGTGCCAGCAGCCATCCCCCCAGCGGGAGCTCCTACGAGCAGTACTTC
d_call: .; clone_size: .; v_call: TRBV4-1; j_call: TRBJ2-2; cdr3_aa: CASSQGQYTGELFF; cdr3_nt: TGCGCCAGCAGCCAAGGACAGTACACCGGGGAGCTGTTTTTT
d_call: .; clone_size: .; v_call: TRBV10-3; j_call: TRBJ2-3; cdr3_aa: CAISEASRGADTQYF; cdr3_nt: TGTGCCATCAGTGAGGCGTCTAGAGGGGCAGATACGCAGTATTTT
d_call: TRBD2; clone_size: .; v_call: TRBV10-1; j_call: TRBJ2-3; cdr3_aa: CASSDSGNGDTQYF; cdr3_nt: TGCGCCAGCAGTGATAGCGGGAATGGCGATACGCAGTATTTT
d_call: TRBD2; clone_size: once; v_call: TRBV11-2; j_call: TRBJ2-3; cdr3_aa: CASSLDWGGDTQYF; cdr3_nt: TGTGCCAGCAGCTTAGATTGGGGGGGAGATACGCAGTATTTT
d_call: .; clone_size: .; v_call: TRBV30; j_call: TRBJ2-5; cdr3_aa: CAWSVLGRAETQYF; cdr3_nt: TGTGCCTGGAGTGTACTAGGAAGGGCAGAGACCCAGTACTTC
d_call: TRBD1; clone_size: .; v_call: TRBV2; j_call: TRBJ1-5; cdr3_aa: CASSMDRGLIVGQPQHF; cdr3_nt: TGTGCCAGCAGTATGGACAGGGGTTTAATTGTGGGTCAGCCCCAGCATTTT
d_call: .; clone_size: once; v_call: TRBV7-2; j_call: TRBJ2-2; cdr3_aa: CASSRDNFRGGELFF; cdr3_nt: TGTGCCAGCAGCAGGGACAACTTCCGTGGCGGGGAGCTGTTTTTT
d_call: .; clone_size: .; v_call: TRBV11-2; j_call: TRBJ1-1; cdr3_aa: CASSLTDNTEAFF; cdr3_nt: TGTGCCAGCAGCTTAACAGATAACACTGAAGCTTTCTTT
d_call: TRBD1; clone_size: .; v_call: TRBV5-1; j_call: TRBJ2-5; cdr3_aa: CASSWDRDSQYF; cdr3_nt: TGCGCCAGCAGCTGGGACAGGGATTCCCAGTACTTC
d_call: TRBD1; clone_size: .; v_call: TRBV28; j_call: TRBJ2-7; cdr3_aa: CASSYDRDRASYEQYF; cdr3_nt: TGTGCCAGCAGTTACGACCGGGACAGGGCTTCCTACGAGCAGTACTTC
d_call: .; clone_size: .; v_call: TRBV6-6; j_call: TRBJ2-2; cdr3_aa: CAYRSGDTGELFF; cdr3_nt: TGTGCCTATCGGTCCGGGGACACCGGGGAGCTGTTTTTT
d_call: TRBD2; clone_size: .; v_call: TRBV28; j_call: TRBJ2-7; cdr3_aa: CASSFGLAGVRYEQYF; cdr3_nt: TGTGCCAGCAGTTTCGGCCTAGCGGGAGTGAGATACGAGCAGTACTTC
d_call: .; clone_size: .; v_call: TRBV6-6; j_call: TRBJ1-6; cdr3_aa: CASMQSSYNSPLHF; cdr3_nt: TGTGCCAGCATGCAGAGCTCCTATAATTCACCCCTCCACTTT
d_call: TRBD1; clone_size: .; v_call: TRBV5-1; j_call: TRBJ1-2; cdr3_aa: CASSMDRGSYGYTF; cdr3_nt: TGCGCCAGCAGCATGGACAGGGGATCCTATGGCTACACCTTC
d_call: .; clone_size: once; v_call: TRBV11-3; j_call: TRBJ2-2; cdr3_aa: CASSLAATGVGGELFF; cdr3_nt: TGTGCCAGCAGCTTAGCCGCAACGGGAGTGGGCGGGGAGCTGTTTTTT
d_call: .; clone_size: .; v_call: TRBV11-2; j_call: TRBJ2-2; cdr3_aa: CASRQNTGELFF; cdr3_nt: TGTGCCAGCAGACAAAACACCGGGGAGCTGTTTTTT
d_call: .; clone_size: .; v_call: TRBV6-4; j_call: TRBJ1-3; cdr3_aa: CASSDPPRDISGNTIYF; cdr3_nt: TGTGCCAGCAGTGACCCCCCTCGGGACATCTCTGGAAACACCATATATTTT
d_call: .; clone_size: .; v_call: TRBV5-1; j_call: TRBJ1-4; cdr3_aa: CASSLRSGGPNEKLFF; cdr3_nt: TGCGCCAGCAGCTTGCGTTCCGGGGGCCCTAATGAAAAACTGTTTTTT
d_call: TRBD2; clone_size: .; v_call: TRBV30; j_call: TRBJ2-3; cdr3_aa: CAWGLAGITDTQYF; cdr3_nt: TGTGCCTGGGGACTAGCGGGTATCACAGATACGCAGTATTTT
d_call: .; clone_size: .; v_call: TRBV7-8; j_call: TRBJ1-5; cdr3_aa: CASSFGQISQPQHF; cdr3_nt: TGTGCCAGCAGCTTTGGACAGATCAGCCAGCCCCAGCATTTT
d_call: TRBD2; clone_size: once; v_call: TRBV30; j_call: TRBJ2-2; cdr3_aa: CAWSSGGGTGELFF; cdr3_nt: TGTGCCTGGAGTTCGGGGGGAGGGACCGGGGAGCTGTTTTTT
d_call: .; clone_size: .; v_call: TRBV5-4; j_call: TRBJ2-7; cdr3_aa: CASSLGYEQYF; cdr3_nt: TGTGCCAGCAGCTTAGGTTACGAGCAGTACTTC
d_call: .; clone_size: .; v_call: TRBV19; j_call: TRBJ2-1; cdr3_aa: CASSIAGSSYNEQFF; cdr3_nt: TGTGCCAGTAGTATAGCCGGGAGCTCCTACAATGAGCAGTTCTTC
d_call: .; clone_size: .; v_call: TRBV28; j_call: TRBJ1-5; cdr3_aa: CASSQGGENQPQHF; cdr3_nt: TGTGCCAGCAGCCAGGGAGGGGAGAATCAGCCCCAGCATTTT
d_call: .; clone_size: few; v_call: TRBV6-5; j_call: TRBJ2-5; cdr3_aa: CASSPRGSNQETQYF; cdr3_nt: TGTGCCAGCAGTCCTCGTGGGAGTAACCAAGAGACCCAGTACTTC
d_call: .; clone_size: few; v_call: TRBV11-2; j_call: TRBJ2-5; cdr3_aa: CASSLEETQYF; cdr3_nt: TGTGCCAGCAGCTTAGAAGAGACCCAGTACTTC
d_call: TRBD2; clone_size: once; v_call: TRBV18; j_call: TRBJ2-1; cdr3_aa: CASSPTSGSRDNEQFF; cdr3_nt: TGTGCCAGCTCACCGACTAGCGGGAGTCGGGACAATGAGCAGTTCTTC
d_call: TRBD1; clone_size: .; v_call: TRBV5-4; j_call: TRBJ1-2; cdr3_aa: CASSTDRGRVGYTF; cdr3_nt: TGTGCCAGCAGCACAGACAGGGGGCGGGTTGGCTACACCTTC
d_call: .; clone_size: once; v_call: TRBV11-2; j_call: TRBJ2-7; cdr3_aa: CASRHSGRNEQYF; cdr3_nt: TGTGCCAGCCGGCATTCGGGGAGGAACGAGCAGTACTTC
d_call: .; clone_size: .; v_call: TRBV7-9; j_call: TRBJ2-7; cdr3_aa: CASSPTGAQEEGEQYF; cdr3_nt: TGTGCCAGCAGCCCCACCGGGGCCCAGGAGGAGGGTGAGCAGTACTTC
d_call: TRBD1; clone_size: .; v_call: TRBV2; j_call: TRBJ1-1; cdr3_aa: CASSQGEWRAFF; cdr3_nt: TGTGCCAGCAGTCAGGGGGAGTGGAGGGCTTTCTTT
d_call: .; clone_size: .; v_call: TRBV6-5; j_call: TRBJ2-7; cdr3_aa: CASLDLNYEQYF; cdr3_nt: TGTGCCAGCTTGGACTTAAACTACGAGCAGTACTTC